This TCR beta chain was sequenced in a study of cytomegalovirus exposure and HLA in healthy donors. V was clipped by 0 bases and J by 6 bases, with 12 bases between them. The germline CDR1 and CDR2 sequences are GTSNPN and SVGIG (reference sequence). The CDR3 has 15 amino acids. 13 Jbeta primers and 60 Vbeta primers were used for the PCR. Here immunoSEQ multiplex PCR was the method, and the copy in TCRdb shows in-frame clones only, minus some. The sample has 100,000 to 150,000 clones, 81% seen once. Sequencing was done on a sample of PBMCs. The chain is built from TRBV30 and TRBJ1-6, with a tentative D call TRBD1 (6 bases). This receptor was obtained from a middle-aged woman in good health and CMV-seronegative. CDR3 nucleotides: TGTGCCTGGAGTGTAACCCGGACAGTTAATTCACCCCTCCACTTT. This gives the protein CAWSVTRTVNSPLHF.